These 25 T cell receptor beta chains originate from one sample sequenced in a study of naive and memory T cell subsets. Overall study results and limits: A few larger clonotypes appeared in naive repertoires, especially CD8, possibly memory cells re-expressing CD45RA.

Two oligonucleotides, mixed equimolar, formed the beta constant-region primer covering TRBC1 and TRBC2. Ligated cDNA was amplified by four rounds of PCR with nested alpha and beta constant-region primers and SP2. TCRdb re-called the UMI-ligation and nested PCR reads with MiXCR, one entry per CDR3 protein. The sample includes over 90,000 distinct CDR3 sequences, around 11% of them seen just once. The antigens these receptors bind are not known. The sample was naive CD4+ T cells from blood. These receptors were obtained from a human donor in good health.

The chain recombines TRBV5-1 with TRBJ1-1; possibly TRBD1 for D (6 bases). The CDR3 totals 15 residues. V was pared by 1 base and J by 0 bases, with 10 bases between. Germline CDR1 is SGHRS and CDR2 is YFSETQ. CDR3 protein: CASSLTGQMNTEAFF. The CDR3 nucleotides are TGCGCCAGCAGCTTGACAGGGCAAATGAACACTGAAGCTTTCTTT.

The chain links TRBV5-1 to TRBJ2-6; no clear D gene. CDR3 length equals 15 residues. CDR1 and CDR2 (germline): SGHRS, YFSETQ. V dropped 1 base and J dropped 0 bases, with 5 bases sitting between them. CDR3 in amino acids: CASSLLLSGANVLTF. CDR3 DNA: TGCGCCAGCAGCTTGCTTCTCTCTGGGGCCAACGTCCTGACTTTC.

This clonotype was seen a handful of times. The CDR3 bases are TGTGCCAGCAGTTTACGACAAGGGATTCAGCCCCAGCATTTT. Protein sequence: CASSLRQGIQPQHF. The gene calls are TRBV12-3 or TRBV12-4 and TRBJ1-5; D is undetermined. V was cut by 2 bases and J by 6 bases, with 11 bases left in between. The CDR3 has 14 amino acids.

The rearrangement uses TRBV20-1 and TRBJ2-7; D may match TRBD1 or TRBD2 (5 bases each). The CDR3 contains 12 residues. The germline V and J ends were trimmed by 6 bases and 0 bases, with 9 bases remaining between them. Germline V gives CDR1 DFQATT, CDR2 SNEGSKA (reference sequence). The CDR3 sequence is CSAGRDSYEQYF. CDR3 nucleotide sequence: TGCAGTGCGGGACGTGACTCCTACGAGCAGTACTTC.

The rearrangement joins TRBV6-6 to TRBJ1-6; 7 nucleotides agree with TRBD1. V shed 5 bases, J shed 6 bases, and the junction held 4 bases outside the gene matches. The CDR3 has 14 residues. Germline lookup yields CDR1 MNHNY and CDR2 SVGAGI (reference sequence). CDR3 bases: TGTGCCAGCAGTCCTCGGGACAGTAATTCACCCCTCCACTTT. This encodes CASSPRDSNSPLHF.

This chain uses TRBV30 with TRBJ2-1; D gene unclear. V lost 4 bases to trimming and J lost 1 base, with 20 bases between them. Germline lookup yields CDR1 GTSNPN and CDR2 SVGIG (reference sequence). The CDR3 is 17 amino acids. The CDR3 protein is CAWTKDRLGKSYNEQFF. CDR3 nucleotides: TGTGCCTGGACCAAGGACCGGCTCGGTAAATCCTACAATGAGCAGTTCTTC.

This clonotype was picked up many times. The chain carries TRBV4-3 and TRBJ2-6; D is tentatively TRBD1 or TRBD2 (5 bases each). This CDR3 region has 19 residues. The V gene's germline CDR1 is LGHNA and CDR2 YSLEER. Trimming took 0 bases from V and 0 from J, leaving 15 bases between them. CDR3 amino acids: CASSQDSGTVYSGANVLTF. DNA of the CDR3: TGCGCCAGCAGCCAAGATTCCGGGACGGTTTACTCTGGGGCCAACGTCCTGACTTTC.

This clonotype has at least ten counts. CDR3 sequence (DNA): TGTGCCAGCAGTGCTCGGACGGAGACTCGGAACATTCAGTACTTC. Protein product: CASSARTETRNIQYF. The chain carries TRBV6-1 and TRBJ2-4; D not resolved. The V end lost 4 bases, the J end lost 7 bases, and 17 bases lay between the germline ends. CDR3 length: 15 amino acids. CDR1 and CDR2 (germline): MNHNS, SASEGT.

The V call is TRBV20-1, the J call TRBJ2-3; D is tentatively TRBD1 or TRBD2 (5 bases each). Trimming removed 1 base from V and 4 bases from J, with 15 bases in between. Germline CDR1 reads DFQATT; CDR2 reads SNEGSKA (reference sequence). The CDR3 length is 15 residues. The CDR3 DNA sequence: TGCAGTGCTAGAGCCTTGGGGCTAGCACCAGATACGCAGTATTTT. Its translation: CSARALGLAPDTQYF.

The CDR3, as DNA: TGCGCCAGCAGCATGACAGGCGGGGGAGGAACTGAAGCTTTCTTT. This encodes CASSMTGGGGTEAFF. This chain links TRBV5-1 with TRBJ1-1; D is possibly TRBD1 (6 bases). The ends were cut back, 4 bases at V and 5 bases at J, with 18 bases in the middle. Germline V gives CDR1 SGHRS, CDR2 YFSETQ. The CDR3 loop spans 15 amino acids.

This clonotype was detected many times. V usage is TRBV7-2 and J usage is TRBJ1-5, with D uncertain. Trimming shortened V by 5 bases and J by 4 bases, and 9 bases separated the two germline ends. CDR1 and CDR2 (germline): SGHTA, FQGNSA. The CDR3 contains 13 residues. For the CDR3, the DNA is TGTGCCAGCAGCGACGACGGAAATCAGCCCCAGCATTTT. Its protein product is CASSDDGNQPQHF.

This clonotype was detected many times. The chain is built from TRBV21-1 and TRBJ2-7; whether TRBD1, the table's D call, matches the DNA was not checked. TRBV21-1 is recorded as a pseudogene. CDR3 size: 10 residues. CDR3 protein: CASSRGTDEF. For the CDR3, the DNA is TGTGCCAGCAGCAGGGGGACGGACGAGTTC.

The rearrangement links TRBV5-1 to TRBJ2-3; D is unresolved. Trimming left V 0 bases short and J 5 bases short, with 7 bases between. The CDR3 length is 13 residues. The germline gives CDR1 SGHRS, CDR2 YFSETQ. The CDR3 DNA reads as TGCGCCAGCAGCTTGGTTGTCGGAGATACGCAGTATTTT. It yields the protein CASSLVVGDTQYF.

This clonotype appeared many times. The V and J genes are TRBV7-2 and TRBJ2-1, with D perhaps TRBD1 or TRBD2 (6 bases each). The germline V and J ends were trimmed by 2 bases and 6 bases, with 17 bases remaining between them. The CDR3 has 16 residues. Germline CDR1 is SGHTA and CDR2 is FQGNSA. CDR3 loop: CASSLRVGGHVNEQFF. DNA of the CDR3: TGTGCCAGCAGCTTACGGGTCGGGGGCCACGTCAATGAGCAGTTCTTC. The full variable domain, its missing parts supplied by reference TRBV7-2 and TRBJ2-1, is GAGVSQSPSNKVTEKGKDVELRCDPISGHTALYWYRQSLGQGLEFLIYFQGNSAPDKSGLPSDRFSAERTGGSVSTLTIQRTQQEDSAVYLCASSLRVGGHVNEQFFGPGTRLTVL.

The J gene is TRBJ1-5, the V gene TRBV7-2; D may be TRBD1 (5 bases). The CDR3 is 15 residues long. V was shortened by 2 bases and J by 1 base, with 9 bases between the two germline ends. CDR1 is SGHTA and CDR2 is FQGNSA in the germline V gene. This chain's CDR3 is CASSLSRGSNQPQHF. As DNA, the CDR3 is TGTGCCAGCAGCTTATCTCGGGGGAGCAATCAGCCCCAGCATTTT.

The sample holds a few counts of this clonotype. This chain links TRBV20-1 with TRBJ1-6; D is perhaps TRBD1 (5 bases). Trimming removed 4 bases at V and 6 bases at J, with 13 bases between. Germline values: CDR1 DFQATT, CDR2 SNEGSKA (reference sequence). The CDR3 consists of 14 residues. The CDR3 sequence: CSANTGTVNSPLHF. CDR3 nucleotide sequence: TGCAGTGCTAACACCGGGACGGTTAATTCACCCCTCCACTTT.

This clonotype was detected a few times. The chain is built from TRBV4-2 and TRBJ1-2; tentatively, D is TRBD1 (5 bases). This CDR3 has 15 amino acids. Trimming stripped 0 bases from V and 6 bases from J, with 14 bases between. Germline loops: CDR1 LGHNA, CDR2 YNFKEQ. In DNA form, the CDR3 reads TGTGCCAGCAGCCAAGATAAGGCAGGGAGGCATGGCTACACCTTC. Translation: CASSQDKAGRHGYTF.

Here the CDR3 DNA reads TGTGCCAGCAGTCACATTCGAGGCGGGAGTAGTGCTCAAGAGACCCAGTACTTC. Amino acids: CASSHIRGGSSAQETQYF. The chain has TRBV7-9 and TRBJ2-5; 7 positions agree with TRBD2. Per germline, CDR1 SEHNR and CDR2 FQNEAQ (reference sequence). The CDR3 is 18 amino acids. V dropped 6 bases and J dropped 2; count of bases not matched to a gene: 18.

The sample holds a few counts of this clonotype. The chain employs TRBV3-1 and TRBJ2-1, with a possible D match to TRBD2 (6 bases). Per germline, CDR1 LGHDT and CDR2 YNNKEL (reference sequence). The CDR3 has 15 residues. Trimming pared 0 bases from V and 7 bases from J, leaving 13 bases between. The CDR3 DNA follows: TGTGCCAGCAGCCAAGATCCCGGGAGTGGGAATGAGCAGTTCTTC. This codes for CASSQDPGSGNEQFF.

In this sample, this clonotype turned up many times. The CDR3 is CASSLDRGILGETQYF. The CDR3 coding sequence is TGTGCCAGCAGTTTGGACAGGGGCATACTGGGAGAGACCCAGTACTTC. The gene calls are TRBV12-3 or TRBV12-4 and TRBJ2-5; TRBD1 matches 9 bases. The CDR3 is 16 residues long. The ends lost 3 bases at V and 4 bases at J; junction bases unmatched: 9.

The chain combines TRBV12-3 or TRBV12-4 with TRBJ2-1; 7 bases map to TRBD2. Trimming cost V 2 bases and J 3 bases; bases outside gene matches: 4. The CDR3 runs to 15 residues. The CDR3 region is CASSLSGTLYNEQFF. The CDR3 DNA reads as TGTGCCAGCAGTTTAAGCGGGACCCTCTACAATGAGCAGTTCTTC.

This clonotype was seen a handful of times. The chain combines TRBV21-1 with TRBJ2-5; TRBD1, the table's D call, was not compared with the DNA. TRBV21-1 is termed a pseudogene. This CDR3 region has 16 residues. In nucleotides, the CDR3 is TGTGCCAGCACCCCAGTGACAGGCCCCCTTGGAGAGACCCAGTACTTC. It codes for CASTPVTGPLGETQYF.

This clonotype was seen many times. The rearrangement uses TRBV28 and TRBJ2-3, with TRBD1 as a possible D gene (6 bases). V gave up 3 bases and J gave up 0 bases, with 13 bases separating them. This CDR3 has 16 residues. In germline, CDR1 is MDHEN, CDR2 SYDVKM. In DNA form, the CDR3 reads TGTGCCAGCAGTTTCCTCGACAGGCCTAGCACAGATACGCAGTATTTT. Translation gives CASSFLDRPSTDTQYF.

This clonotype was counted at least ten times. This chain links TRBV6-6 with TRBJ2-7; 8 bases are a match to TRBD1. V was clipped by 2 bases and J by 7 bases; unmatched bases: 4. In germline, CDR1 is MNHNY, CDR2 SVGAGI (reference sequence). This CDR3 region has 13 residues. The CDR3 region has the DNA TGTGCCAGCAGTTACGAGACAGGGGTTGAGCAGTACTTC. Translating it yields CASSYETGVEQYF.

The V gene is TRBV7-9, the J gene TRBJ2-7, with D maybe TRBD2 (5 bases). Deletions cut 5 bases from V and 3 bases from J, with 20 bases between. CDR1 is SEHNR and CDR2 is FQNEAQ in the germline V gene (reference sequence). CDR3 length: 16 residues. CDR3 residues: CASSREGSKGIYEQYF. The CDR3 nucleotides are TGTGCCAGCAGCCGGGAAGGGTCAAAAGGGATCTACGAGCAGTACTTC.